The 15 T cell receptor beta chains below were found in one sample sequenced in a study of radiotherapy plus CTLA-4 blockade in lung cancer. Only in-frame clones appear in the TCRdb table, and some are missing; sequencing was by immunoSEQ multiplex PCR. Of about 60,000 clones in the sample, 77% are singletons; the top ten hold almost 4%. The sample in question was peripheral blood, obtained from a patient treated with radiotherapy plus ipilimumab. Receptors originate from a human donor with non-small cell lung cancer who had a partial response to radiotherapy plus ipilimumab.

The table lists this clone with a count of one. This rearrangement joins TRBV7-9 to TRBJ2-3; 10 nucleotides agree with TRBD1. Germline CDR1 is SEHNR and CDR2 is FQNEAQ (reference sequence). V shed 7 bases, J shed 3 bases, and the junction held 10 bases outside the gene matches. The length of the CDR3 is 16 residues. The CDR3 DNA follows: TGTGCCAGCACCTTCGGGGGGACAGGGGCAACAGATACGCAGTATTTT. Encoded protein: CASTFGGTGATDTQYF.

The chain has TRBV9 and TRBJ2-1, with TRBD2 as a possible D gene (8 bases). V lost 4 bases and J 4 bases, leaving 12 bases between the germline ends. The CDR3 consists of 14 residues. The germline V gene has CDR1 SGDLS and CDR2 YYNGEE. CDR3 sequence reads: CASSLAGQYNEQFF. CDR3 sequence (DNA): TGTGCCAGCAGCTTAGCGGGACAGTACAATGAGCAGTTCTTC.

The chain joins TRBV28 to TRBJ1-1, with 7 bases identical to TRBD1. Germline-derived CDR1 and CDR2 are MDHEN and SYDVKM. V gave up 3 bases and J gave up 6 bases; unmatched junction bases: 4. CDR3 length equals 13 residues. The DNA for the CDR3 is TGTGCCAGCAGTTTGATTGGGACAGCTGAAGCTTTCTTT. Protein product: CASSLIGTAEAFF.

The J gene is TRBJ2-1, the V gene TRBV6-1; TRBD1 is a possible D gene (7 bases). Deletions cut 4 bases from V and 0 bases from J, with 13 bases between. This CDR3 is 16 amino acids long. Germline V lookup: CDR1 MNHNS, CDR2 SASEGT. DNA for the CDR3: TGTGCCAGCAGTGGCGGGACAGTTTTCTCCTACAATGAGCAGTTCTTC. Translation: CASSGGTVFSYNEQFF.

The chain has TRBV6-1 and TRBJ1-5; the D gene is possibly TRBD1 (5 bases). CDR1 MNHNS and CDR2 SASEGT come from the germline V gene. Deletions cut 9 bases from V and 0 bases from J, with 15 bases between. The CDR3 covers 15 residues. The DNA of the CDR3 is TGTGCCAGTACGGCGGACAACTATAGCAATCAGCCCCAGCATTTT. This gives the protein CASTADNYSNQPQHF.

The chain recombines TRBV7-2 with TRBJ2-5; 7 bases fit TRBD1. The CDR3 has 16 residues. V was pared by 5 bases and J by 7 bases, with 16 bases of the junction left unmatched. CDR1 and CDR2 from the germline V gene are SGHTA and FQGNSA. The CDR3 nucleotides are TGTGCCAGCAGCACCTCGACAGGGAGTATGGGTGGGACCCAGTACTTC. Protein product: CASSTSTGSMGGTQYF.

The chain combines TRBV5-1 with TRBJ2-1, with no clear D. V was pared by 5 bases and J by 0 bases, with 12 bases between. The CDR3 length is 15 residues. Germline V gene sequence: CDR1 SGHRS, CDR2 YFSETQ. CDR3 nucleotide sequence: TGCGCCAGCAGGGTGGCCGCTCGCTCCTACAATGAGCAGTTCTTC. Protein product: CASRVAARSYNEQFF.

The chain recombines TRBV5-1 with TRBJ2-7, with 7 bases lining up with TRBD1. The CDR3 sequence is 14 residues long. In germline, CDR1 is SGHRS, CDR2 YFSETQ. V lost 6 bases, J lost 3 bases, and 9 bases stayed unmatched. CDR3 sequence reads: CASTLFTGDYEQYF. The CDR3 DNA is TGCGCCAGCACACTCTTCACAGGGGACTACGAGCAGTACTTC.

V is TRBV5-1 and J is TRBJ2-3, with 10 bases aligning to TRBD2. Germline V gene lookup returns CDR1 SGHRS and CDR2 YFSETQ. V lost 2 bases and J lost 4; bases outside the gene matches: 10. The CDR3 spans 17 residues. CDR3 sequence: CASSFDTGTSASDTQYF. Written as DNA, the CDR3 is TGCGCCAGCAGCTTCGATACCGGGACTAGCGCTTCAGATACGCAGTATTTT.

This chain uses TRBV18 with TRBJ2-2; D is possibly TRBD2 (5 bases). Per germline, CDR1 KGHSH and CDR2 LQKENI. The length of the CDR3 is 14 residues. V was cut by 6 bases and J by 4 bases, with 12 bases left in between. Here the CDR3 DNA reads TGTGCCAGCTCCGGGTCAGGAGGCACCGGGGAGCTGTTTTTT. Translating gives CASSGSGGTGELFF.

The chain employs TRBV4-1 and TRBJ1-1; the D gene is possibly TRBD1 (6 bases). The CDR3 has 14 amino acids. Trimming took 0 bases from V and 4 from J, leaving 9 bases between them. Germline CDR1 MGHRA, CDR2 YSYEKL. The DNA of the CDR3 is TGCGCCAGCAGCCAAGATGGGGGGGCCACTGAAGCTTTCTTT. This encodes CASSQDGGATEAFF.

The rearrangement joins TRBV30 to TRBJ2-1, with a tentative D call TRBD1 (5 bases). CDR3 length: 14 residues. CDR1 is GTSNPN and CDR2 is SVGIG in the germline V gene (reference sequence). V was shortened by 0 bases and J by 3 bases, with 9 bases between the two germline ends. The CDR3 DNA reads TGTGCCTGGAGTGTAGGGCAGGGCTACAATGAGCAGTTCTTC. It codes for CAWSVGQGYNEQFF.

The CDR3 loop reads CASTGLAENSEQFF. CDR3 DNA: TGTGCCAGCACCGGACTAGCGGAAAATAGTGAGCAGTTCTTC. The chain is built from TRBV6-5 and TRBJ2-1, with 10 bases lining up with TRBD2. The CDR3 extends over 14 amino acids. Looked up from germline, CDR1 is MNHEY and CDR2 is SVGAGI. The ends lost 7 bases at V and 9 bases at J; junction bases unmatched: 9.

The V and J genes are TRBV5-1 and TRBJ2-7; the match to TRBD2 covers 9 bases. Unmatched junction bases numbered 3, after V lost 3 bases and J lost 2 bases. The V gene's germline CDR1 is SGHRS and CDR2 YFSETQ. This CDR3 has 14 residues. The CDR3 protein is CASSSSGVTYEQYF. The CDR3 DNA reads TGCGCCAGCAGCTCTAGCGGGGTCACCTACGAGCAGTACTTC.

V and J are TRBV7-9 and TRBJ2-7; 7 positions agree with TRBD1. The CDR3 contains 13 residues. V dropped 8 bases and J dropped 0; count of bases not matched to a gene: 4. The germline V gene has CDR1 SEHNR and CDR2 FQNEAQ (reference sequence). CDR3 nucleotide sequence: TGTGCCAGCGGAGACAGGGCCTCCTACGAGCAGTACTTC. Protein: CASGDRASYEQYF. Using reference TRBV7-9 and TRBJ2-7 for the parts outside the CDR3, the full variable domain is DTGVSQNPRHKITKRGQNVTFRCDPISEHNRLYWYRQTLGQGPEFLTYFQNEAQLEKSRLLSDRFSAERPKGSFSTLEIQRTEQGDSAMYLCASGDRASYEQYFGPGTRLTVT.